This T cell receptor beta chain comes out of a study of T cells after yellow fever vaccination. A single record per CDR3 protein comes from TCRdb applying MiXCR to the 5' RACE reads. The sample yields about 85,000 distinct CDR3 sequences, about an eighth seen once. This clonotype occurred a few times. General study findings and limits: Secondary responses were weaker yet peaked faster, day 5 versus 15.

Specimen: CD8+ T cells not binding an NS4B(214-222) dextramer, sorted from PBMCs, collected roughly 23 days after the first yellow fever vaccination. The sequence came from a young man who received the YFV17D yellow fever vaccine.

The CDR3: CASSSADFGRDTQYF. The CDR3 region has the DNA TGTGCCAGCAGCTCCGCGGACTTTGGAAGGGATACGCAGTATTTT. The chain carries TRBV11-2 and TRBJ2-3, with D possibly matching TRBD2 (5 bases). Germline V lookup: CDR1 SGHAT, CDR2 FQNNGV. With 4 bases removed from V and 6 bases from J, the gap between germline ends came to 17 bases. The CDR3 extends over 15 amino acids.